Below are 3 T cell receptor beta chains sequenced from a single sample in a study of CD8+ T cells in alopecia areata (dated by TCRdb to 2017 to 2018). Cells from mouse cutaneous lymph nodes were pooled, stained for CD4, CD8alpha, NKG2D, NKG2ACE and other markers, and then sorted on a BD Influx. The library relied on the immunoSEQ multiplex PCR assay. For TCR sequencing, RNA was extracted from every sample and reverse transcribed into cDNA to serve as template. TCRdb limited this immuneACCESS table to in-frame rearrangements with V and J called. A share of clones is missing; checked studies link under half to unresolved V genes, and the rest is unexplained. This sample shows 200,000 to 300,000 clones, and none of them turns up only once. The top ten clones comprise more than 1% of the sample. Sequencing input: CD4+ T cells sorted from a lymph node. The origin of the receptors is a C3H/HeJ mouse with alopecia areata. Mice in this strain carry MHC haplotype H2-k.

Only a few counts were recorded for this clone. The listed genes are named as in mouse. CDR3 sequence: CTCSADPAANQNTLYF. Partial CDR3 DNA: TGCACCTGCAGTGCAGATCCAGCAGCCAACCAAAAC. The chain combines TRBV1 with TRBJ2-4; D unclear. Read sequence stops 4 residues before the CDR3 end, and the germline J gene provides the missing end. This CDR3 is built from 16 residues. Looked up from germline, CDR1 is NSQYPW and CDR2 is LRSPGD (reference sequence). Trimming stripped 0 bases from V and 3 bases from J, with 13 bases between.

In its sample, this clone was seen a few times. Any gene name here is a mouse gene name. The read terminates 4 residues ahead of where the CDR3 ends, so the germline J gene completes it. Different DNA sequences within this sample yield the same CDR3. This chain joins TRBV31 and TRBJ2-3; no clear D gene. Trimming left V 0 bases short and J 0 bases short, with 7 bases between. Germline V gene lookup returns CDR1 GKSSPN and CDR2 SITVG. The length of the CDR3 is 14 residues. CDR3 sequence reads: CAWSLRGSAETLYF. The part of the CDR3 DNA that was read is TGTGCCTGGAGTCTACGAGGGAGTGCAGAA. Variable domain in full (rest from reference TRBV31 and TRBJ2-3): AQTIHQWPVAEIKAVGSPLSLGCTIKGKSSPNLYWYWQATGGTLQQLFYSITVGQVESVVQLNLSASRPKDDQFILSTEKLLLSHSGFYLCAWSLRGSAETLYFGSGTRLTVL.

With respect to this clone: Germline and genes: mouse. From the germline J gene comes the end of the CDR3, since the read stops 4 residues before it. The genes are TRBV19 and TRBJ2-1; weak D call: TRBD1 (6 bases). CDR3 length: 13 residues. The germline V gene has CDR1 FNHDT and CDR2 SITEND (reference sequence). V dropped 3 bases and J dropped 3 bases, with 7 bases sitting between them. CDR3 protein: CASSKQGYAEQFF. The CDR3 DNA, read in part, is TGTGCCAGCAGTAAACAGGGCTATGCT.